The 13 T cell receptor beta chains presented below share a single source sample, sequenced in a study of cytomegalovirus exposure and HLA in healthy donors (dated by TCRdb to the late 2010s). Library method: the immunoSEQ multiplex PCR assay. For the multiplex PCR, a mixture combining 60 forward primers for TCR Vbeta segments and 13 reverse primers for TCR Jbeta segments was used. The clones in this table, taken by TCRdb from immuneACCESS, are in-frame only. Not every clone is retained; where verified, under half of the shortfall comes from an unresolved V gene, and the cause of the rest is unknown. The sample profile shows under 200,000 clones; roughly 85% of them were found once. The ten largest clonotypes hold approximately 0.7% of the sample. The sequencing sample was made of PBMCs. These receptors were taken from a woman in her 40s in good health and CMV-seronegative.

For the CDR3, the DNA is TGTGCCAGCTCAAGGGACGGGACAGGTGACTACGAGCAGTACTTC. Translation gives CASSRDGTGDYEQYF. The chain couples TRBV18 to TRBJ2-7, with 8 bases matching TRBD1. V dropped 5 bases and J dropped 3; count of bases not matched to a gene: 9. Germline assignment: CDR1 KGHSH and CDR2 LQKENI. The CDR3 is made up of 15 amino acids.

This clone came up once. As DNA, the CDR3 is TGTGCCAGCAGCTTGGCCGAACAGGGGGCATTTCAGCCCCAGCATTTT. Encoded protein: CASSLAEQGAFQPQHF. This rearrangement joins TRBV5-5 to TRBJ1-5; 9 bases are a match to TRBD1. V was clipped by 0 bases and J by 6 bases; unmatched bases: 7. Germline CDR1 SGHKS, CDR2 YYEKEE (reference sequence). The CDR3 sequence is 16 residues long.

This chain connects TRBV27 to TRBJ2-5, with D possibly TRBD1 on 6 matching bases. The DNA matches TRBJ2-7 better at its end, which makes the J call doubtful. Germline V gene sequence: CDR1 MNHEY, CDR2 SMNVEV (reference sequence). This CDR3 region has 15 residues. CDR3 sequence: CASSFDFGQTHEQYF. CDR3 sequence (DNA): TGTGCCAGCAGTTTCGACTTTGGACAGACCCACGAGCAGTACTTC.

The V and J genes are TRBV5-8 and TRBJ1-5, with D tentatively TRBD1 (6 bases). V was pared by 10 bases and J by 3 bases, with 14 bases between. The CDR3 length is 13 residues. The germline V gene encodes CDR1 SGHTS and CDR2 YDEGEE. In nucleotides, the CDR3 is TGTGCCTCCGAGGGACACTTCAATCAGCCCCAGCATTTT. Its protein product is CASEGHFNQPQHF.

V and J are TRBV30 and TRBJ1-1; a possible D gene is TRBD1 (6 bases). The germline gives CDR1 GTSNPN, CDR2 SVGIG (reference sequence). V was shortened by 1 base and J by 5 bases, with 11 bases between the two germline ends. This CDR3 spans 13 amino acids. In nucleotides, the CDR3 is TGTGCCTGGAGTGGCACAGGGTGGACTGAAGCTTTCTTT. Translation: CAWSGTGWTEAFF.

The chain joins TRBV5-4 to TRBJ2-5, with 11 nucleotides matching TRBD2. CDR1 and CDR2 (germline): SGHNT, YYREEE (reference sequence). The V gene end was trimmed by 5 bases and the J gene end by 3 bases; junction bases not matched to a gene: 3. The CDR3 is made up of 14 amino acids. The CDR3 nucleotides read TGTGCCAGCAGGACTAGCGGGACCAAAGAGACCCAGTACTTC. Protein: CASRTSGTKETQYF.

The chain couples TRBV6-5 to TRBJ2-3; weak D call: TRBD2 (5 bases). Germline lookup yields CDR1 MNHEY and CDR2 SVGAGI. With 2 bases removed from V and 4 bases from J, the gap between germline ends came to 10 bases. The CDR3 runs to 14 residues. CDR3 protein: CASSYSTRADTQYF. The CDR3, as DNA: TGTGCCAGCAGTTACAGTACTAGGGCAGATACGCAGTATTTT.

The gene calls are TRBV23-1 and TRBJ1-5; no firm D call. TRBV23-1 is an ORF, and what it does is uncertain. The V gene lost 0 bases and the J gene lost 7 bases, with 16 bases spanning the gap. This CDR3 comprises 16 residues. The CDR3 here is CASSQSSGKSEQPQHF. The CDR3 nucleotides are TGCGCCAGCAGTCAATCGTCGGGGAAATCAGAGCAGCCCCAGCATTTT.

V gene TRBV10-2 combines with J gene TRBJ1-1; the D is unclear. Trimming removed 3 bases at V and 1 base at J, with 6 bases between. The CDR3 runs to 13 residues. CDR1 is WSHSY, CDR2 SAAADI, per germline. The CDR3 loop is CASSEQRNTEAFF. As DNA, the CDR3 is TGCGCCAGCAGTGAACAGAGGAACACTGAAGCTTTCTTT.

CDR3 nucleotide sequence: TGTGCCAGCAGCCAAACAGGGGCCCCCTTTAGTAGTGGTGAAGCTTTCTTT. This translates into CASSQTGAPFSSGEAFF. The rearrangement links TRBV7-9 to TRBJ1-1; 7 bases align to TRBD1. The CDR3 is 17 amino acids. Trimming took 5 bases from V and 7 from J; bases not matched to a gene: 19. Germline CDR1 SEHNR, CDR2 FQNEAQ (reference sequence).

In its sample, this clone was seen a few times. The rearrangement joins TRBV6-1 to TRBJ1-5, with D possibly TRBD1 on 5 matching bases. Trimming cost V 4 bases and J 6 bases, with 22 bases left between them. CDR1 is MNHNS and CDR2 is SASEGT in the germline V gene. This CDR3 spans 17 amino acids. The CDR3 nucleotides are TGTGCCAGCAGTGCATCGATTGGGGGAGGGATCGGTCAGCCCCAGCATTTT. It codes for CASSASIGGGIGQPQHF.

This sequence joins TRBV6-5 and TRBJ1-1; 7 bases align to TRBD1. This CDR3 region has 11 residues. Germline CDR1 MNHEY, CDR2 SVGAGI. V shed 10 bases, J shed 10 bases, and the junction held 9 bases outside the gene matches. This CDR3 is CATGQGVGAFF. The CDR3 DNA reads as TGTGCCACAGGGCAGGGGGTCGGAGCTTTCTTT.

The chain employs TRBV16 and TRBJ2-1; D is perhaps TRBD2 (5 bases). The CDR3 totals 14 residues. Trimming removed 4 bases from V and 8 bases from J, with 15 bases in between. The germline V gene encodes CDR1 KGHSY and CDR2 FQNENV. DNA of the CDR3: TGTGCCAGCAGCCGAGGAGGTATAATTGATGAGCAGTTCTTC. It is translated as CASSRGGIIDEQFF.